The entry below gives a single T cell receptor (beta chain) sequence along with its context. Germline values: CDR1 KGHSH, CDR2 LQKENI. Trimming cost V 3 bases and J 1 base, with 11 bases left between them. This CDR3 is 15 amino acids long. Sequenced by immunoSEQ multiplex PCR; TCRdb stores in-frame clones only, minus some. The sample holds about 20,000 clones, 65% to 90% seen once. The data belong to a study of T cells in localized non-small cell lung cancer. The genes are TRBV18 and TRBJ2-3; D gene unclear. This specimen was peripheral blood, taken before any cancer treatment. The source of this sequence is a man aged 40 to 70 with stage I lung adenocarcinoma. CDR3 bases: TGTGCCAGCTCACCCTCAGCACGGGGCACAGATACGCAGTATTTT. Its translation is CASSPSARGTDTQYF.